This TCR beta chain was recorded in a study of tumor-infiltrating lymphocytes in oesophageal squamous cell carcinoma. This clonotype was counted many times. The ends were cut back, 6 bases at V and 3 bases at J, with 11 bases in the middle. The CDR3 consists of 13 residues. Germline assignment: CDR1 MNHEY and CDR2 SMNVEV (reference sequence). TCRdb processed the PCR reads anew with MiXCR; each CDR3 protein has one entry. The data show about 21,000 distinct CDR3 sequences, 40% to 50% seen once. The sequencing sample was made of normal esophageal tissue next to the tumor. This clonotype was obtained from a male donor with esophageal squamous cell carcinoma. This chain joins TRBV27 and TRBJ2-5, with D possibly being TRBD1 (5 bases). CDR3 amino acids: CASSGGAEETQYF. For the CDR3, the DNA is TGTGCCAGCAGCGGTGGGGCGGAAGAGACCCAGTACTTC.